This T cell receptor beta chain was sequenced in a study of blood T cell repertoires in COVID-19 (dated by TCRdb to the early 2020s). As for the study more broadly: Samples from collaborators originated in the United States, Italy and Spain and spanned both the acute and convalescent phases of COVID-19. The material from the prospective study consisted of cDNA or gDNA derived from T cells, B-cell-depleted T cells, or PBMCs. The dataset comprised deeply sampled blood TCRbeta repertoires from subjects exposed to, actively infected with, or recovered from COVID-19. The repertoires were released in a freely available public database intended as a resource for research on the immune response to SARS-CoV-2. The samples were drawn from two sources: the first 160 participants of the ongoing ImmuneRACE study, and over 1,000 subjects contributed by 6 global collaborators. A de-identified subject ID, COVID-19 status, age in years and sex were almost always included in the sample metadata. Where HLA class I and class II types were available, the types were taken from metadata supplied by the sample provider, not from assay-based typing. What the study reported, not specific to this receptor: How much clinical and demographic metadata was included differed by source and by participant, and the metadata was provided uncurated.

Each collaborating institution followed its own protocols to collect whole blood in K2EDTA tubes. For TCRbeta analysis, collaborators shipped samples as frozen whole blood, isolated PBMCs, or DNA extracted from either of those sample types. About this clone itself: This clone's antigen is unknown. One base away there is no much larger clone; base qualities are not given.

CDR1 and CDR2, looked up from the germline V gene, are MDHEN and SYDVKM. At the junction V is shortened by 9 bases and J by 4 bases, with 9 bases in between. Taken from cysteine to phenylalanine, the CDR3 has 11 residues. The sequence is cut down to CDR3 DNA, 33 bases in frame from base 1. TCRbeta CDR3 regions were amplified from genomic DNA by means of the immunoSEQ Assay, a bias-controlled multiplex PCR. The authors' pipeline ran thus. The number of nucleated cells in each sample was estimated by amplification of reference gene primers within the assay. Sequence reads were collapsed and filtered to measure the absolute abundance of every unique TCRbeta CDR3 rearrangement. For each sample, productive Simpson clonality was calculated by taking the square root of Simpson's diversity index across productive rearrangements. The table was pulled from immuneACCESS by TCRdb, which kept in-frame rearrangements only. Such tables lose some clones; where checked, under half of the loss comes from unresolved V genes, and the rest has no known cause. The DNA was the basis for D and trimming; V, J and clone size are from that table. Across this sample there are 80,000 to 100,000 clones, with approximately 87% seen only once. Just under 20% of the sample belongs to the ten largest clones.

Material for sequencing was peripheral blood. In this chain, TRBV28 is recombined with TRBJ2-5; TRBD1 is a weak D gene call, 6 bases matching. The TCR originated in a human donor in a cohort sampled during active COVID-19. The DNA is TGTGCCAGTACAGGGTTAGAGACCCAGTACTTC. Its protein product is CASTGLETQYF.